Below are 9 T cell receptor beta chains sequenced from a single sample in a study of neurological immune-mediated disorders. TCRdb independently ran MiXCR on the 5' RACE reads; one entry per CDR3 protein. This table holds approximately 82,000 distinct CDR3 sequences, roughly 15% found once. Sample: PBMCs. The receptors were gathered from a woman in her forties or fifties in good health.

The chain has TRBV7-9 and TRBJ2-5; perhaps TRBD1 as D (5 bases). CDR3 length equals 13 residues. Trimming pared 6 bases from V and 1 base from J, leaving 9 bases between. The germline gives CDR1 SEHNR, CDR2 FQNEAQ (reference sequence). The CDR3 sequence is CASRRGTQETQYF. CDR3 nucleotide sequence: TGTGCCAGCAGAAGGGGAACCCAAGAGACCCAGTACTTC. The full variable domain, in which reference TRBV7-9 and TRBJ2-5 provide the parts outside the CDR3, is DTGVSQNPRHKITKRGQNVTFRCDPISEHNRLYWYRQTLGQGPEFLTYFQNEAQLEKSRLLSDRFSAERPKGSFSTLEIQRTEQGDSAMYLCASRRGTQETQYFGPGTRLLVL.

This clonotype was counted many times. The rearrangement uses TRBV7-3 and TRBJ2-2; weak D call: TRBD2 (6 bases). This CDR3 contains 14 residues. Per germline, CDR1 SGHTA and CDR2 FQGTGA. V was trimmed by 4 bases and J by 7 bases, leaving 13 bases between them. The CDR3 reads CASSSTAGGGELFF. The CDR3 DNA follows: TGTGCCAGCAGCTCGACAGCGGGCGGCGGGGAGCTGTTTTTT.

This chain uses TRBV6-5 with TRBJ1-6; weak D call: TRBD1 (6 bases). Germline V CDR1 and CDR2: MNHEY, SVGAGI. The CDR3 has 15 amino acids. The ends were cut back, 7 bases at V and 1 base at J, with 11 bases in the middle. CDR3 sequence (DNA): TGTGCCAGCAAGTATGACAGGTCCTATAATTCACCCCTCCACTTT. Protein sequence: CASKYDRSYNSPLHF.

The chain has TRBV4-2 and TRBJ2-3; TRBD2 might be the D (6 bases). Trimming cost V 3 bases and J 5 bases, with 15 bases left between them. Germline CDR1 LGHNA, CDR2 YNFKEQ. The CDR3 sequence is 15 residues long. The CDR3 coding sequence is TGTGCCAGCAGCCAGGGAGGAGTGCAGGGAGATACGCAGTATTTT. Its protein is CASSQGGVQGDTQYF.

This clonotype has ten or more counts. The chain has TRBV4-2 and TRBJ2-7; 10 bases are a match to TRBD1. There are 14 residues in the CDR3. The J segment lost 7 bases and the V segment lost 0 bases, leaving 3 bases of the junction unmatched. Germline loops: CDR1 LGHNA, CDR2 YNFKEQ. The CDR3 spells CASSQDDRGREQYF. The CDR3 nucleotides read TGTGCCAGCAGCCAAGACGACAGGGGGCGAGAGCAGTACTTC.

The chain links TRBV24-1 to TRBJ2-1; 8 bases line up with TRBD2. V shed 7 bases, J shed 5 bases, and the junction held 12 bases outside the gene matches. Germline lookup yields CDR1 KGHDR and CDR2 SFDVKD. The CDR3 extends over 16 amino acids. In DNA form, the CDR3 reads TGTGCCACCAGCACGAGATTGACTAGCGCCCACAATGAGCAGTTCTTC. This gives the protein CATSTRLTSAHNEQFF.

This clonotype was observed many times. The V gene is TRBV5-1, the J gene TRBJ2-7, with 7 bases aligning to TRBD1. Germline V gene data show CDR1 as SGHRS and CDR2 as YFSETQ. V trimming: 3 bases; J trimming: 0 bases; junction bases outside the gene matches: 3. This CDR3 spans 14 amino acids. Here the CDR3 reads CASSSTGSSYEQYF. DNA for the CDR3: TGCGCCAGCAGCTCGACAGGGAGCTCCTACGAGCAGTACTTC.

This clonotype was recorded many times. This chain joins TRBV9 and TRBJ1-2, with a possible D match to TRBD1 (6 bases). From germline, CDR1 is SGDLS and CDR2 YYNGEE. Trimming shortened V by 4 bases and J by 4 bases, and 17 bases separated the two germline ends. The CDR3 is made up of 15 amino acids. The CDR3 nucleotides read TGTGCCAGCAGCTCTAGAGAGGGGGGACTCTATGGCTACACCTTC. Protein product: CASSSREGGLYGYTF.

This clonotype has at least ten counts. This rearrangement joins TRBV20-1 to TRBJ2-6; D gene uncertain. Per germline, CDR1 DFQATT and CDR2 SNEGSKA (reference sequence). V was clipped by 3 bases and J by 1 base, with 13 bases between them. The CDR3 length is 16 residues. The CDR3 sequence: CSASSQVGSGANVLTF. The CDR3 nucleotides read TGCAGTGCTAGTTCCCAGGTCGGTTCTGGGGCCAACGTCCTGACTTTC.